These 23 T cell receptor beta chains originate from one sample sequenced in a study of shared clonotypes between healthy human individuals. The protocol was immunoSEQ multiplex PCR, while the TCRdb copy is restricted to in-frame clones and leaves out a portion. The top ten clones hold 12% of a sample with some 450,000 clones, roughly three quarters of them seen once. Material for sequencing was PBMCs. These receptors all stem from a woman aged 40 to 49 in good health. Some clones in this sample may be carry-over from other donors' samples.

This chain uses TRBV6-4 with TRBJ2-3; 7 nucleotides align to TRBD1. Trimming took 4 bases from V and 6 from J; bases not matched to a gene: 4. The germline V gene encodes CDR1 MRHNA and CDR2 SNTAGT. This CDR3 is 13 amino acids long. The CDR3, as DNA: TGTGCCAGCAGTGTAGAACAGGGGGATACGCAGTATTTT. The encoded protein is CASSVEQGDTQYF.

A word on this clone: A much larger clone lies one base from this, so it may be a read error. The same CDR3 arises from other DNA sequences in this sample as well. This chain links TRBV4-1 with TRBJ2-7; D is unresolved. This CDR3 contains 17 residues. Trimming took off 1 base at V and 0 bases at J, with 16 bases between the two ends. Germline lookup yields CDR1 MGHRA and CDR2 YSYEKL. Here the CDR3 reads CASSQGYSLLFSYEQYF. The CDR3 bases are TGCGCCAGCAGCCAAGGCTACTCATTGCTGTTCTCCTACGAGCAGTACTTC.

V is TRBV5-4 and J is TRBJ1-5; D unresolved. V was pared by 0 bases and J by 5 bases, with 6 bases between. The germline gives CDR1 SGHNT, CDR2 YYREEE (reference sequence). This CDR3 is 13 amino acids long. CDR3 sequence (DNA): TGTGCCAGCAGCTTGGGTCAAGATCAGCCCCAGCATTTT. Its protein is CASSLGQDQPQHF.

This clone occurred a few times. The V and J genes are TRBV2 and TRBJ1-2; 11 bases align to TRBD1. V was pared by 5 bases and J by 4 bases, with 3 bases of the junction left unmatched. The length of the CDR3 is 14 residues. CDR1 is SNHLY, CDR2 FYNNEI, per germline. In DNA, the CDR3 is TGTGCCAGCAGTAGGGACAGGGGGGTCTATGGCTACACCTTC. It specifies CASSRDRGVYGYTF.

This clone was seen just once. The rearrangement uses TRBV6-5 and TRBJ2-1, with D maybe TRBD2 (6 bases). CDR1 and CDR2 from the germline V gene are MNHEY and SVGAGI. This CDR3 region has 12 residues. The V end was cut by 3 bases, the J end by 10 bases, with 10 bases between. The CDR3 loop reads CASSYGGIEQFF. The CDR3 DNA reads as TGTGCCAGCAGTTATGGAGGGATCGAGCAGTTCTTC.

The chain joins TRBV28 to TRBJ2-3, with TRBD2 identical over 8 bases. The V gene's germline CDR1 is MDHEN and CDR2 SYDVKM. The CDR3 loop spans 14 amino acids. J was trimmed by 1 base and V by 5 bases; bases with no gene match: 2. The CDR3 nucleotides are TGTGCCAGCAGTGCCGGGGGGGGCACAGATACGCAGTATTTT. Its protein is CASSAGGGTDTQYF.

The chain uses TRBV7-3 and TRBJ2-1, with D possibly TRBD1 on 5 matching bases. Germline CDR1 reads SGHTA; CDR2 reads FQGTGA. This CDR3 has 13 residues. Trimming took 1 base from V and 8 from J, leaving 9 bases between them. For the CDR3, the DNA is TGTGCCAGCAGCTTAAGGTGGGGCGATGAGCAGTTCTTC. Translating it yields CASSLRWGDEQFF.

In this sample, this clone turned up once. A far larger clone is one nucleotide away, so this likely arose from a read error. The chain links TRBV29-1 to TRBJ2-5; TRBD2 matches at 10 bases. Near its end, the DNA agrees better with TRBJ2-7, so the J call may be wrong. The germline gives CDR1 SQVTM, CDR2 ANQGSEA. The CDR3 runs 14 residues. The DNA for the CDR3 is TGCAGCGTCCAAGGAGAGGGACTAGCGAACGAGCAGTACTTC. Translation gives CSVQGEGLANEQYF.

This chain joins TRBV11-2 and TRBJ2-3; 7 positions agree with TRBD1. This CDR3 is built from 16 residues. Germline V gives CDR1 SGHAT, CDR2 FQNNGV. The V segment lost 4 bases and the J segment 6 bases; nucleotides outside the gene matches: 13. The DNA for the CDR3 is TGTGCCAGCAGCTCCAGGACAGGCCCCCCCCAGGATACGCAGTATTTT. Protein: CASSSRTGPPQDTQYF.

This clone has a handful of counts. V usage is TRBV5-4 and J usage is TRBJ1-1; D gene uncertain. The length of the CDR3 is 14 residues. The germline V gene encodes CDR1 SGHNT and CDR2 YYREEE (reference sequence). Trimming took 2 bases from V and 3 from J, leaving 11 bases between them. Here the CDR3 reads CASSLAGSHTEAFF. The DNA of the CDR3 is TGTGCCAGCAGCTTAGCGGGCAGCCACACTGAAGCTTTCTTT.

CDR3 in DNA: TGCAGCGTCGGCCTGGTACAGGGTTCAATCGAGCAGTACTTC. It yields the protein CSVGLVQGSIEQYF. The chain employs TRBV29-1 and TRBJ2-7, with a possible D match to TRBD1 (6 bases). This CDR3 spans 14 amino acids. Trimming took off 6 bases at V and 6 bases at J, with 21 bases between the two ends. Germline loops: CDR1 SQVTM, CDR2 ANQGSEA.

J is TRBJ2-7 and V is TRBV7-3, with D maybe TRBD2 (6 bases). This CDR3 comprises 14 residues. Germline values: CDR1 SGHTA, CDR2 FQGTGA. Trimming stripped 3 bases from V and 2 bases from J, with 11 bases between. The DNA of the CDR3 is TGTGCCAGCAGCTTGGGGACTGGACCCTACGAGCAGTACTTC. Translating it yields CASSLGTGPYEQYF.

This chain joins TRBV6-1 and TRBJ2-2; no reliable D call. Trimming removed 2 bases from V and 4 bases from J, with 11 bases in between. The CDR3 has 15 residues. The germline CDR1 and CDR2 sequences are MNHNS and SASEGT. The CDR3 nucleotides read TGTGCCAGCAGTGAACGGGTGGAAGGCACCGGGGAGCTGTTTTTT. This gives the protein CASSERVEGTGELFF.

The rearrangement uses TRBV6-5 and TRBJ2-1; D might be TRBD2 (6 bases). The CDR3 is made up of 14 amino acids. With 2 bases removed from V and 7 bases from J, the gap between germline ends came to 12 bases. From germline, CDR1 is MNHEY and CDR2 SVGAGI. CDR3 region: CASSYNPSVNEQFF. The DNA of the CDR3 is TGTGCCAGCAGTTACAATCCTAGCGTTAATGAGCAGTTCTTC.

CDR3 amino acids: CASSVDGGLGQPQHF. The CDR3 coding sequence is TGTGCCAGCAGCGTAGATGGGGGCCTCGGGCAGCCCCAGCATTTT. The chain recombines TRBV9 with TRBJ1-5, with TRBD1 as a possible D gene (6 bases). Trimming shortened V by 0 bases and J by 7 bases, and 14 bases separated the two germline ends. Germline loops: CDR1 SGDLS, CDR2 YYNGEE. The CDR3 is made up of 15 amino acids.

About this clone itself: This could be a read error, since a much larger clone is one nucleotide away. The sample carries other DNA sequences with the same CDR3. The chain combines TRBV14 with TRBJ2-2, with D hard to call. Trimming shortened V by 3 bases and J by 4 bases, and 15 bases separated the two germline ends. This CDR3 is 16 amino acids long. CDR1 and CDR2 (germline): SGHDN, FVKESK. The CDR3 loop is CASSQASSLATGELFF. In DNA, the CDR3 is TGTGCCAGCAGCCAGGCGAGTTCCTTGGCCACCGGGGAGCTGTTTTTT.

The J gene is TRBJ1-1, the V gene TRBV18; perhaps TRBD1 as D (5 bases). Per the germline V gene, CDR1 is KGHSH and CDR2 is LQKENI. The CDR3 sequence is 17 residues long. V dropped 3 bases and J dropped 6 bases, with 23 bases sitting between them. The CDR3 is CASSPSYGGLGVPEAFF. CDR3 in DNA: TGTGCCAGCTCACCCTCTTATGGGGGACTCGGGGTGCCTGAAGCTTTCTTT.

This clone occurred once. This chain links TRBV2 with TRBJ2-3; D may be TRBD1 or TRBD2 (5 bases each). The V end was cut by 5 bases, the J end by 10 bases, with 16 bases between. Germline CDR1 reads SNHLY; CDR2 reads FYNNEI. CDR3 length: 13 amino acids. The CDR3: CASSSEGLGAQYF. The CDR3 DNA reads TGTGCCAGCAGTTCCGAGGGCTTGGGGGCGCAGTATTTT.

This chain uses TRBV19 with TRBJ2-4, with 7 nucleotides matching TRBD2. Unmatched junction bases numbered 5, after V lost 6 bases and J lost 6 bases. This CDR3 is built from 13 residues. CDR1 is LNHDA, CDR2 SQIVND, per germline (reference sequence). The DNA for the CDR3 is TGTGCCAGTAGGTCTGCGGGAGTAAACATTCAGTACTTC. It encodes CASRSAGVNIQYF.

With regard to this clone: A far larger clone is only one base removed, so a read error is likely. J is TRBJ2-4 and V is TRBV30; D gene ambiguous. This CDR3 has 14 residues. Germline V gene lookup returns CDR1 GTSNPN and CDR2 SVGIG (reference sequence). V shed 5 bases and J shed 1 base, with 12 bases lying between them. The chain's CDR3 is CAWETFPAKNIQYF. CDR3 sequence (DNA): TGTGCCTGGGAAACTTTCCCGGCCAAAAACATTCAGTACTTC.

This clone was seen only a few times. This chain's CDR3 is CASSLATDPSGYTF. In DNA form, the CDR3 reads TGTGCCAGCAGTTTAGCGACAGATCCCAGTGGCTACACCTTC. The chain combines TRBV28 with TRBJ1-2; possibly TRBD1 for D (5 bases). This CDR3 contains 14 residues. The germline V gene has CDR1 MDHEN and CDR2 SYDVKM. Trimming removed 2 bases from V and 7 bases from J, with 14 bases in between.

The V call is TRBV28, the J call TRBJ2-5, with unresolved D. Germline CDR1 MDHEN, CDR2 SYDVKM. The germline V and J ends were trimmed by 2 bases and 4 bases, with 17 bases remaining between them. There are 16 residues in the CDR3. The CDR3 DNA reads as TGTGCCAGCAGTTTAGCAAGATCCAAGGCGCGAGAGACCCAGTACTTC. Translation gives CASSLARSKARETQYF.

The rearrangement links TRBV28 to TRBJ2-1; D unclear. Germline values: CDR1 MDHEN, CDR2 SYDVKM. V lost 2 bases, J lost 6 bases, and 5 bases lay in between. CDR3 length equals 12 residues. In nucleotides, the CDR3 is TGTGCCAGCAGTTTAGGATTCAATGAGCAGTTCTTC. The encoded protein is CASSLGFNEQFF.